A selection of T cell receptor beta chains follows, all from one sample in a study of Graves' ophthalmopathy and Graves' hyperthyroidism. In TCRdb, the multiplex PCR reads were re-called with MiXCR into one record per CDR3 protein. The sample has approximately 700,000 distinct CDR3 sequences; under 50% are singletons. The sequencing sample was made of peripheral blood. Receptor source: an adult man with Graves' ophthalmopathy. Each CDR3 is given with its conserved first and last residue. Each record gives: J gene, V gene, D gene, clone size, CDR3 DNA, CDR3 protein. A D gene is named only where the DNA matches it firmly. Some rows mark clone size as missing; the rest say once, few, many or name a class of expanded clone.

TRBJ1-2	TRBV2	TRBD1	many	TGTGCCAGCAACCGACGGGGACAGGGAGACTATGGCTACACCTTC	CASNRRGQGDYGYTF
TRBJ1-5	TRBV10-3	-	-	TGTGCCATCAGTCCTAGCGGGAGCTCCCAGCATTTT	CAISPSGSSQHF
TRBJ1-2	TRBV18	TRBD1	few	TGTGCCAGCTCTGCAGGACAGGGGGCAGATGGCTACACCTTC	CASSAGQGADGYTF
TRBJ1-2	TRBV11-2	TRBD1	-	TGTGCCAGCAGCTCCTTTCGAGGGGGCCAGAGGGGCTACACCTTC	CASSSFRGGQRGYTF
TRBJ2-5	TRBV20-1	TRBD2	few	TGCAGTGCTAGGATTGGCGGGGGGTGGGAGACCCAGTACTTC	CSARIGGGWETQYF
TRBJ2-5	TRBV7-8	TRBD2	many	TGTGCCAGCAGCCCCCTCGCCGCGGGAGGGGGGGAGACCCAGTACTTC	CASSPLAAGGGETQYF
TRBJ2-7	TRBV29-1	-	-	TGCAGCGTTGTTCTCTACAATGAGCAGTACTTC	CSVVLYNEQYF
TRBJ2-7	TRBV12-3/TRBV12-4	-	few	TGTGCCAGCAGTCCTTACGAGGGTGCCTACGAGCAGTACTTC	CASSPYEGAYEQYF
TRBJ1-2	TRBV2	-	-	TGTGCCAGCATGGGGGATGGTGACAGTCCTAACTATGGCTACACCTTC	CASMGDGDSPNYGYTF
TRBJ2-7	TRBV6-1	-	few	TGTGCCAGCAGTGAACCTCGGGCCTGGCCTTACGAGCAGTACTTC	CASSEPRAWPYEQYF
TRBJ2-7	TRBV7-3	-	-	TGCGCCAGCAGCCAAGATCAGACCGGCAGGGGGGACTACGAGCAGTACTTC	CASSQDQTGRGDYEQYF
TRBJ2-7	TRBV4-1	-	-	TGCGCCAGCAGCCAAGAAACAGGGAGGGGATACGAGCAGTACTTC	CASSQETGRGYEQYF
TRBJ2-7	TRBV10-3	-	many	TGTGCCATCAGTGAGTCGAGGTTCGTCCGGTGGCAGTACTTC	CAISESRFVRWQYF
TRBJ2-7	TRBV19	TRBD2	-	TGTGCCAGTAGTACGACCAGGACTAGCGGAGAGCAGTACTTC	CASSTTRTSGEQYF
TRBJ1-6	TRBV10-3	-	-	TGTGCCATCTCGAACAGGGATCAGCCCCTCCACTTT	CAISNRDQPLHF
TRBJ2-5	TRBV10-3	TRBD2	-	TGTGCCATCAGTGACGGGGGGGCGTGGGGCAATCAGCCCCAGTACTTC	CAISDGGAWGNQPQYF
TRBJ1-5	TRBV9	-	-	TGTGCCAGCAGCGTAAGAAACACCACTAAAATAAGCAATCAGCCCCAGCATTTT	CASSVRNTTKISNQPQHF
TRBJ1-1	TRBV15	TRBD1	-	TGTGCCACCAGCAGAGACGGTTCGACAGGGGATAAAGCTTTCTTT	CATSRDGSTGDKAFF
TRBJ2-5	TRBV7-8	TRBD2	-	TGTGCCAGCAGCTTAGGGGGAGGGGAATGGCGAGAGACCCAGTACTTC	CASSLGGGEWRETQYF
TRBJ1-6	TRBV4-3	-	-	TGCGCCAGCAGCCCTCTGGCATTATCCAGTTCACCCCTCCACTTT	CASSPLALSSSPLHF
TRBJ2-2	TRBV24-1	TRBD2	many	TGTGCCACCAGTGATGGACTAGCGGGAGGGCGGTACACCGGGGAGCTGTTTTTT	CATSDGLAGGRYTGELFF
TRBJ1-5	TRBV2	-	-	TGTGCCAGCAGGCCTGGGACATCGAATCAGCCCCAGCATTTT	CASRPGTSNQPQHF
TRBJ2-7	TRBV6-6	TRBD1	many	TGTGCCAGCAGTTACGTACAGGGGGCCCACGAGCAGTACTTC	CASSYVQGAHEQYF
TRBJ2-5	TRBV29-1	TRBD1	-	TGCAGCGTGGAAGGGGACAGGGGGTACCAAGAGACCCAGTACTTC	CSVEGDRGYQETQYF
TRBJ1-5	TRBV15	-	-	TGTGCCACCAGCAGCTTGGAGGGCGGGCGCAATCAGCCCCAGCATTTT	CATSSLEGGRNQPQHF
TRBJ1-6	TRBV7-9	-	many	TGTGCCAGCAGTGAACAGGGCCGGGGTTCACCCCTCCACTTT	CASSEQGRGSPLHF
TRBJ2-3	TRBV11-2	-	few	TGTGCCAGCAGCAGGGACGCCGGTACGCAGTATTTT	CASSRDAGTQYF
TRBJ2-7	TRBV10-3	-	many	TGTGCCATCAGGGGGCAGGGCGGCGAGCAGTACTTC	CAIRGQGGEQYF
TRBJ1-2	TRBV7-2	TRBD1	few	TGTGCCAGCAGTATCCCGGGAGGGGGCGCCTATGGCTACACCTTC	CASSIPGGGAYGYTF
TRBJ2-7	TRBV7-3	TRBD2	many	TGTGCCAGCAGCTTAACGCCCCTCTGGGGTAGCGGGAGGCCCCACGAGCAGTACTTC	CASSLTPLWGSGRPHEQYF
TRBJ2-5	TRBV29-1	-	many	TGCAGCGTTGAAGAAGTTTGGGAGACCCAGTACTTC	CSVEEVWETQYF